These T cell receptor beta chains were read from a single sample in a study of T cells in Graves' hyperthyroidism and ophthalmopathy. TCRdb recomputed calls from the multiplex PCR reads with MiXCR, one row per CDR3 protein. The table lists a few hundred thousand distinct CDR3 sequences, roughly a sixth of them singletons. Specimen: blood. The source of these receptors is a woman aged 30 to 39 with Graves' ophthalmopathy. Each CDR3 is given with its conserved first and last residue. The order of the fields is CDR3 protein, CDR3 DNA, J gene, clone size, V gene, D gene. D genes are given only for firm matches. Clone size appears in some rows only: once, few, many, or a class for an expanded clone.

CASTLQGASDTQYF,TGTGCCAGCACGTTACAGGGGGCCTCGGATACGCAGTATTTT,TRBJ2-3,many,TRBV2,TRBD1
CASRHTRQGGDTEALF,TGTGCCAGCAGACACACGCGGCAGGGCGGGGACACTGAAGCTCTCTTT,TRBJ1-1,NA,TRBV2,NA
CASSLALAGYGETQYF,TGTGCCAGCAGCTTAGCACTGGCGGGGTACGGGGAGACCCAGTACTTC,TRBJ2-5,many,TRBV7-2,NA
CASSYLNTIYF,TGTGCCAGCAGTTACTTGAACACCATATATTTT,TRBJ1-3,few,TRBV6-5,NA
CASSLAMLSGQGDYEQYF,TGTGCCAGCAGCTTAGCAATGTTATCGGGACAGGGGGACTACGAGCAGTACTTC,TRBJ2-7,many,TRBV7-9,TRBD1
CASSISSRGYGYTF,TGTGCCAGCAGTATATCCAGCCGGGGCTATGGCTACACCTTC,TRBJ1-2,many,TRBV12-3/TRBV12-4,NA
CASNPGEWGLYEQYF,TGCGCCAGCAACCCGGGAGAGTGGGGGCTCTACGAGCAGTACTTC,TRBJ2-7,NA,TRBV5-1,NA
CAWAQRAGHYNEQFF,TGTGCCTGGGCACAGAGAGCGGGACATTACAATGAGCAGTTCTTC,TRBJ2-1,many,TRBV30,NA
CASSNGQEAGAGEQFF,TGTGCCAGCAGTAACGGACAGGAAGCGGGAGCCGGTGAGCAGTTCTTC,TRBJ2-1,many,TRBV6-2/TRBV6-3,NA
CASSLRQLNTEAFF,TGTGCCAGCAGTTTACGACAGCTGAACACTGAAGCTTTCTTT,TRBJ1-1,many,TRBV12-3/TRBV12-4,NA
CASSDPGGNTYEQYF,TGTGCCAGCAGTGATCCAGGGGGGAACACCTACGAGCAGTACTTC,TRBJ2-7,NA,TRBV25-1,NA
CASSQLGETALKETQYF,TGCGCCAGCAGCCAACTAGGCGAGACAGCACTGAAGGAGACCCAGTACTTC,TRBJ2-5,NA,TRBV4-1,NA
CASSLDRALPGYTF,TGTGCCAGTAGCCTCGACAGGGCTCTCCCTGGCTACACCTTC,TRBJ1-2,few,TRBV19,TRBD1
CASSSLVDSPLHF,TGTGCCAGCAGTTCCCTCGTCGATTCACCCCTCCACTTT,TRBJ1-6,once,TRBV27,NA
CASSLISGKQFF,TGTGCCAGCAGCTTGATTAGCGGGAAGCAGTTCTTC,TRBJ2-1,many,TRBV5-6,TRBD2
CASSLATLRDRKNQPQHF,TGTGCCAGCAGTTTAGCTACCCTCCGGGACAGAAAGAATCAGCCCCAGCATTTT,TRBJ1-5,NA,TRBV28,TRBD1